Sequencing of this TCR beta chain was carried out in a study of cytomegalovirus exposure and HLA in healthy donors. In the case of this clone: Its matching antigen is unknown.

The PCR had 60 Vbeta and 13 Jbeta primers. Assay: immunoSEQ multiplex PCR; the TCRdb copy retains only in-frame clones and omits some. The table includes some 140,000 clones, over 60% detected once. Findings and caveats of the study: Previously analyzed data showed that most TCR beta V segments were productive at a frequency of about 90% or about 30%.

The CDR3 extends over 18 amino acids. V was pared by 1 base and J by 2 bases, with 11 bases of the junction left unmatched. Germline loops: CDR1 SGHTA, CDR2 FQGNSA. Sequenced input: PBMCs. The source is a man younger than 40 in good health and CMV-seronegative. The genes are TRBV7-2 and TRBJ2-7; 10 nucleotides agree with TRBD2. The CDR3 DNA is TGTGCCAGCAGCTTAGAGGCTAGCGGGAGCTTAAATACCTACGAGCAGTACTTC. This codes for CASSLEASGSLNTYEQYF.